This TCR beta chain is drawn from a study of blood T cells in healthy people across ages. The CDR3 contains 14 residues. Trimming removed 7 bases from V and 2 bases from J, with 15 bases in between. Germline V CDR1 and CDR2: MDHEN, SYDVKM. Then a second PCR, running about 6 to 12 cycles, was carried out with a sample-barcoded 5' primer and a J-beta primer mix. Each cDNA molecule, via a template-switch adaptor with 12 random nucleotides, was tagged. TCRdb re-derived calls from the 5' RACE reads in MiXCR, one entry per CDR3 protein. The table records approximately 900,000 distinct CDR3 sequences, roughly 48% of them present only once. Staff drew around 10 milliliters of peripheral blood from each donor. Isolating PBMCs gave at least 6.5 million of these cells per sample. At least 5 micrograms of total RNA were extracted per sample.

This receptor was obtained from a man aged 25-45 years in good health. The chain joins TRBV28 to TRBJ2-7; D remains ambiguous. Sequencing used blood. CDR3 sequence: CASTSGLMTYEQYF. CDR3 in DNA: TGTGCCAGCACCTCTGGGCTAATGACCTACGAGCAGTACTTC.